This entry features one T cell receptor (beta chain) sequence. The antigen it binds to is not known. No much larger clonotype is one base removed from it; base qualities were not supplied. The sample originates from a study of OX40 agonist ivuxolimab in advanced cancers. Turning to the overall study: The costimulatory receptor OX40 (CD134) was targeted by ivuxolimab, a fully human IgG2 agonistic monoclonal antibody. Intravenous ivuxolimab was administered to patients every 2 weeks at six dose levels: 0.01, 0.1, 0.3, 1.5, 3 and 10 mg/kg. Of the roughly 50 dose-escalation patients, hepatocellular carcinoma was present in roughly 19, melanoma in around 15, renal cell carcinoma in 9 and head and neck cancer in 9. In the dose-escalation cohort, around four fifths of patients were male, and the mean age was approximately 60 years, with a range of roughly 20 to 85. Patients were allowed to have had prior anti-PD-1, anti-PD-L1 or anti-CTLA-4 therapy, and approximately 43% of the dose-escalation patients had previously received checkpoint inhibitors. Partial responses occurred in three dose-escalation patients: two with cutaneous melanoma and one with hepatocellular carcinoma. Peripheral TCRbeta sequencing aimed to test whether ivuxolimab altered TCR sequence diversity and caused clonal T-cell expansion. The paper describes the monotherapy dose-escalation part (N ≈ 52 patients) of the phase I trial of ivuxolimab. Study-wide findings and limitations: On average, CD8+ T cells showed more expanded clones than CD4+ T cells after ivuxolimab. In the 0.1-3.0 mg/kg groups, partial responders were among the patients with the lowest normalized peripheral clonal expansion, particularly in CD8+ T cells. At doses of 0.1 to 3.0 mg/kg, clonal expansion of both CD4+ and CD8+ blood T cells was observed from baseline to week 6. Low levels of normalized T-cell clonal expansion were also seen in some patients who did not respond. The antigen specificity of the clonally expanded peripheral T cells was not determined.

Genomic DNA was isolated from the sorted cells so that the TCRbeta CDR3 region could be sequenced. TCRbeta CDR3 regions were sequenced using the immunoSEQ Assay. This is the immuneACCESS table as TCRdb keeps it, with only in-frame sequences that have V and J called. A part of the clones is gone; compared with another copy, unresolved V genes explain less than half, and the rest is unexplained. The sample profile shows just under 55,000 clones; approximately 80% of them were found once. The ten largest clonotypes hold 4.4% of the sample. The trial excluded patients who had a history of autoimmune disease or were on systemic immunosuppression. Peripheral blood for TCR sequencing was collected from all dose cohorts at baseline, on cycle 4 day 1, and on cycle 7 day 1. Samples were obtained from an open-label, multicenter, first-in-human phase I dose-escalation trial of ivuxolimab. Adults with locally advanced or metastatic melanoma, renal cell carcinoma, hepatocellular carcinoma or head and neck squamous cell carcinoma were enrolled in the trial. Before TCR sequencing, CD4+ and CD8+ T cells were separately sorted from peripheral blood.

This TCR came from an adult with an advanced solid tumor such as melanoma, head and neck, liver or kidney cancer. This specimen consisted of CD4+ or CD8+ T cells sorted from blood, obtained in a trial of the OX40 agonist ivuxolimab.

The CDR3 loop reads CSVATVSLEAFF. In nucleotides, the sequence is TGCAGCGTCGCGACAGTGAGCCTTGAAGCTTTCTTT. The chain employs TRBV29-1 and TRBJ1-1, with a weak D call of TRBD1 (5 bases match). Sequences SQVTM (CDR1) and ANQGSEA (CDR2) are obtained from the germline V gene. CDR3 length: 12 amino acids, cysteine to phenylalanine. Just the 36-base CDR3 DNA is kept, in frame starting at base 1. V loses 6 bases, J loses 7 bases, and the germline ends lie 15 bases apart.